This paragraph covers one TCR beta chain sequence. PCR primers comprised 60 Vbeta and 13 Jbeta primers. Profiled with immunoSEQ multiplex PCR; TCRdb holds only in-frame clones, not every one. The sample data list 75,000 to 95,000 clones. The data are from a study of cytomegalovirus exposure and HLA in healthy donors. Trimming took 0 bases from V and 3 from J, leaving 8 bases between them. The V gene's germline CDR1 is KGHSH and CDR2 LQKENI. CDR3 size: 15 residues. This TCR was recovered from a woman between 55 and 75 years old in good health and CMV-seronegative. What was sequenced was PBMCs. V and J are TRBV18 and TRBJ1-4; D may be TRBD1 (5 bases). The CDR3 region has the DNA TGTGCCAGCTCACCACCAGGGGTAGCTAATGAAAAACTGTTTTTT. Translated, it gives CASSPPGVANEKLFF.